These 20 T cell receptor beta chains originate from one sample sequenced in a study of CD8 T cells in Susac syndrome. RNA was extracted with the RNeasy kit, and a quantity of roughly 0.45 to 1 ug was reverse transcribed using random hexamers. MiXCR, run by TCRdb on the immunoSEQ multiplex PCR reads, gives a single entry per CDR3 protein. The sample gives about 200,000 distinct CDR3 sequences, roughly 95% of which show up once; 0.093% is in the top ten. Sequencing was carried out using CD4+ T cells from PBMCs. The origin of the receptors is a human donor with multiple sclerosis.

This sequence joins TRBV3-1 and TRBJ2-3; 7 bases line up with TRBD1. Germline CDR1 LGHDT, CDR2 YNNKEL (reference sequence). The CDR3 length is 15 residues. With V trimmed by 4 bases and J by 3 bases, 7 bases remained unmatched. DNA of the CDR3: TGTGCCAGCAGCCGGACAGGTGAAGGGACAGATACGCAGTATTTT. It is translated as CASSRTGEGTDTQYF.

The chain recombines TRBV2 with TRBJ2-7, with 10 bases fitting TRBD2. CDR1 and CDR2 (germline): SNHLY, FYNNEI. Unmatched junction bases numbered 4, after V lost 0 bases and J lost 2 bases. The CDR3 extends over 16 amino acids. In nucleotides, the CDR3 is TGTGCCAGCAGTGAAGCTACACTAGCGGGAACCTACGAGCAGTACTTC. This translates into CASSEATLAGTYEQYF.

V usage is TRBV9 and J usage is TRBJ1-2; D gene uncertain. CDR1 is SGDLS and CDR2 is YYNGEE in the germline V gene. The V gene lost 0 bases and the J gene lost 4 bases, with 7 bases spanning the gap. The CDR3 has 13 residues. The CDR3 spells CASSVVPSYGYTF. CDR3 DNA sequence: TGTGCCAGCAGCGTAGTACCGTCCTATGGCTACACCTTC. Full variable domain (outside the CDR3, taken from reference TRBV9 and TRBJ1-2): DSGVTQTPKHLITATGQRVTLRCSPRSGDLSVYWYQQSLDQGLQFLIQYYNGEERAKGNILERFSAQQFPDLHSELNLSSLELGDSALYFCASSVVPSYGYTFGSGTRLTVV.

The chain carries TRBV24-1 and TRBJ2-1, with 9 bases matching TRBD2. Germline trimming cut 4 bases from V and 9 bases from J; bases unmatched to any gene: 9. This CDR3 spans 15 amino acids. Germline values: CDR1 KGHDR, CDR2 SFDVKD. CDR3 coding DNA: TGTGCCACCAGTGACCCTGGGCGGGGGGGTACTGAGCAGTTCTTC. Translated: CATSDPGRGGTEQFF.

This clonotype was seen once. This chain links TRBV3-1 with TRBJ2-3; D ambiguous. The CDR3 is made up of 11 amino acids. Trimming stripped 3 bases from V and 3 bases from J, with 1 base between. Germline V gene sequence: CDR1 LGHDT, CDR2 YNNKEL (reference sequence). CDR3 bases: TGTGCCAGCAGCCAGACAGATACGCAGTATTTT. Residues: CASSQTDTQYF.

The chain links TRBV9 to TRBJ2-2, with a tentative D call TRBD1 (5 bases). V was cut by 3 bases and J by 6 bases, with 9 bases left in between. The germline CDR1 and CDR2 sequences are SGDLS and YYNGEE. The CDR3 runs to 13 residues. The CDR3 nucleotides are TGTGCCAGCAGCGCCCACAGGTCCGGGGAGCTGTTTTTT. The encoded protein is CASSAHRSGELFF.

The J gene is TRBJ2-1, the V gene TRBV30, with TRBD2 matching over 11 bases. V gave up 3 bases and J gave up 7 bases; unmatched junction bases: 20. From germline, CDR1 is GTSNPN and CDR2 SVGIG (reference sequence). The CDR3 sequence is 19 residues long. This CDR3 is CAWRGRTSGPVQELNEQFF. CDR3 nucleotide sequence: TGTGCCTGGAGGGGAAGGACTAGCGGGCCCGTCCAGGAGCTGAATGAGCAGTTCTTC.

V is TRBV3-1 and J is TRBJ2-1; 8 bases are a match to TRBD1. The V and J ends lost 0 bases and 9 bases, in that order; junction bases with no gene match: 7. The length of the CDR3 is 15 residues. Germline V CDR1 and CDR2: LGHDT, YNNKEL (reference sequence). CDR3 amino acids: CASSQEAGGRGEQFF. The CDR3 DNA reads TGTGCCAGCAGCCAAGAGGCAGGGGGCAGGGGTGAGCAGTTCTTC.

The chain joins TRBV19 to TRBJ1-1; D remains ambiguous. CDR3 size: 14 residues. Looked up from germline, CDR1 is LNHDA and CDR2 is SQIVND (reference sequence). V shed 5 bases and J shed 0 bases, with 10 bases lying between them. The CDR3 DNA reads TGTGCCAGTAGTGTTTCACGAATGAACACTGAAGCTTTCTTT. It translates to CASSVSRMNTEAFF.

This sequence joins TRBV12-5 and TRBJ2-7, with 12 bases lining up with TRBD2. Germline assignment: CDR1 LGHNT and CDR2 FRNRAP. The CDR3 runs 18 residues. V shed 0 bases, J shed 1 base, and the junction held 7 bases outside the gene matches. CDR3 DNA sequence: TGTGCTAGTGGTTTGGTATCTTCTAGCGGGGGGGCGTCCTACGAGCAGTACTTC. This sequence encodes CASGLVSSSGGASYEQYF.

The count of this clonotype is one. The rearrangement uses TRBV28 and TRBJ2-7; the D gene could be TRBD1 or TRBD2 (5 bases each). The length of the CDR3 is 12 residues. V lost 5 bases and J lost 9, with 14 bases in between. The germline CDR1 and CDR2 sequences are MDHEN and SYDVKM. This CDR3 is CASSTGRPGQYF. The CDR3 DNA reads as TGTGCCAGCAGTACGGGACGCCCGGGGCAGTACTTC.

The rearrangement links TRBV29-1 to TRBJ1-5; 11 bases fit TRBD1. J gave up 7 bases and V 6 bases, and 5 bases lay outside the gene matches. CDR1 is SQVTM and CDR2 is ANQGSEA in the germline V gene. The CDR3 extends over 13 amino acids. The CDR3 region is CSVRTGGGQPQHF. The CDR3 DNA is TGCAGCGTCAGGACAGGGGGCGGGCAGCCCCAGCATTTT.

V and J are TRBV24-1 and TRBJ2-5; 14 bases align to TRBD2. CDR3 length: 18 amino acids. The trim removed 5 bases at V and 2 bases at J, leaving 9 bases unmatched. Germline CDR1 KGHDR, CDR2 SFDVKD. CDR3 region: CATSGYSGTSGGQETQYF. DNA for the CDR3: TGTGCCACCAGTGGCTACTCTGGGACTAGCGGGGGACAAGAGACCCAGTACTTC.

V and J are TRBV30 and TRBJ2-2, with 8 bases that match TRBD1. Germline trimming cut 8 bases from V and 2 bases from J; bases unmatched to any gene: 10. Germline V gene lookup returns CDR1 GTSNPN and CDR2 SVGIG (reference sequence). This CDR3 region has 15 residues. The chain's CDR3 is CAAKRTGGNTGELFF. CDR3 sequence (DNA): TGTGCCGCGAAAAGAACAGGGGGTAACACCGGGGAGCTGTTTTTT.

This chain joins TRBV18 and TRBJ1-2; the match to TRBD1 covers 8 bases. The CDR3 runs 13 residues. V was clipped by 3 bases and J by 8 bases; unmatched bases: 5. Germline-derived CDR1 and CDR2 are KGHSH and LQKENI. Here the CDR3 reads CASSPLDRDGYTF. The CDR3 DNA reads TGTGCCAGCTCACCTCTGGACAGGGACGGCTACACCTTC.

The rearrangement joins TRBV5-4 to TRBJ2-3; 9 bases line up with TRBD1. This CDR3 spans 15 amino acids. CDR1 is SGHNT and CDR2 is YYREEE in the germline V gene (reference sequence). Unmatched junction bases numbered 7, after V lost 4 bases and J lost 4 bases. The CDR3 bases are TGTGCCAGCAGCAAGGGACAGGGAGTACCAGATACGCAGTATTTT. Translation gives CASSKGQGVPDTQYF.

V is TRBV2 and J is TRBJ2-5; D is uncertain. The CDR3 spans 13 residues. The V gene lost 0 bases and the J gene lost 4 bases, with 6 bases spanning the gap. Germline-derived CDR1 and CDR2 are SNHLY and FYNNEI. The CDR3: CASSEAGRETQYF. CDR3 DNA sequence: TGTGCCAGCAGTGAAGCGGGTAGAGAGACCCAGTACTTC.

The chain combines TRBV5-1 with TRBJ2-7, with 13 bases matching TRBD2. Looked up from germline, CDR1 is SGHRS and CDR2 is YFSETQ. Unmatched junction bases numbered 4, after V lost 2 bases and J lost 2 bases. The CDR3 is 16 amino acids. CDR3 in DNA: TGCGCCAGCAGCTTCGGACTAGCGGGGGAGACCTACGAGCAGTACTTC. Translation gives CASSFGLAGETYEQYF.

The chain recombines TRBV7-3 with TRBJ2-5; possibly TRBD2 for D (7 bases). Trimming pared 2 bases from V and 3 bases from J, leaving 13 bases between. Germline lookup yields CDR1 SGHTA and CDR2 FQGTGA. The CDR3 spans 15 residues. Written as DNA, the CDR3 is TGTGCCAGCAGCTTAGGGGGGGCTATGGAAGAGACCCAGTACTTC. Its protein product is CASSLGGAMEETQYF.

The chain uses TRBV27 and TRBJ2-7; D might be TRBD1 (6 bases). Germline loops: CDR1 MNHEY, CDR2 SMNVEV (reference sequence). The CDR3 spans 18 residues. Trimming cost V 9 bases and J 3 bases, with 30 bases left between them. The chain's CDR3 is CASKNLGGPLGLIYEQYF. The CDR3, as DNA: TGTGCCAGTAAAAACCTAGGGGGACCCCTGGGTCTAATCTACGAGCAGTACTTC.